The 8 T cell receptor beta chains below were found in one sample sequenced in a study of response to subunit inactivated influenza vaccine. MiXCR, run by TCRdb on the RT-PCR reads, gives a single entry per CDR3 protein. The table records a few hundred thousand distinct CDR3 sequences, around 15% of them present only once. The sequenced sample was PBMCs from blood, obtained 12 days after vaccination. The receptors come from a man in his fifties who received an inactivated influenza vaccine.

The chain employs TRBV20-1 and TRBJ1-5; D gene ambiguous. The CDR3 has 12 residues. V was shortened by 6 bases and J by 7 bases, with 13 bases between the two germline ends. The germline V gene has CDR1 DFQATT and CDR2 SNEGSKA (reference sequence). The CDR3 protein is CSATGPFQPQHF. The CDR3 nucleotides are TGCAGTGCAACCGGACCCTTCCAGCCCCAGCATTTT.

The CDR3 DNA is TGTGCCAGCAGCCCCTCGGGGACCCAGAGGGAGACCCAGTACTTC. Protein: CASSPSGTQRETQYF. V and J are TRBV3-1 and TRBJ2-5, with D tentatively TRBD1 or TRBD2 (5 bases each). CDR3 size: 15 residues. Per germline, CDR1 LGHDT and CDR2 YNNKEL (reference sequence). V lost 4 bases, J lost 5 bases, and 17 bases lay in between.

A few counts support this clonotype. This chain links TRBV5-4 with TRBJ2-5, with 7 bases identical to TRBD2. V gave up 1 base and J gave up 5 bases; unmatched junction bases: 5. The CDR3 extends over 14 amino acids. Per germline, CDR1 SGHNT and CDR2 YYREEE (reference sequence). The CDR3 bases are TGTGCCAGCAGCTTGCGCGGGAGTGGGGAGACCCAGTACTTC. The encoded protein is CASSLRGSGETQYF.

This clonotype was observed a few times. The rearrangement uses TRBV29-1 and TRBJ2-1, with D perhaps TRBD2 (7 bases). Germline V gives CDR1 SQVTM, CDR2 ANQGSEA. CDR3 length: 16 amino acids. The germline V and J ends were trimmed by 0 bases and 0 bases, with 12 bases remaining between them. This chain's CDR3 is CSVEDRGAASYNEQFF. Written as DNA, the CDR3 is TGCAGCGTTGAAGATCGGGGGGCGGCCTCCTACAATGAGCAGTTCTTC.

This clonotype was counted many times. The chain is built from TRBV30 and TRBJ2-7; weak D call: TRBD2 (7 bases). CDR3 size: 14 residues. V lost 5 bases and J lost 0, with 14 bases in between. Germline V lookup: CDR1 GTSNPN, CDR2 SVGIG (reference sequence). The CDR3 here is CAWSKGGGSYEQYF. CDR3 in DNA: TGTGCCTGGTCAAAGGGAGGGGGCTCCTACGAGCAGTACTTC.

This clonotype was counted between two and nine times. This chain joins TRBV29-1 and TRBJ2-5; D not certain. Per the germline V gene, CDR1 is SQVTM and CDR2 is ANQGSEA. V dropped 1 base and J dropped 3 bases, with 9 bases sitting between them. CDR3 length equals 13 residues. CDR3: CSVEGGLEETQYF. In DNA, the CDR3 is TGCAGCGTTGAAGGTGGTTTGGAAGAGACCCAGTACTTC.

This clonotype has a count of ten or more. V gene TRBV3-1 combines with J gene TRBJ2-7; D is uncertain. Germline V gene lookup returns CDR1 LGHDT and CDR2 YNNKEL (reference sequence). The CDR3 loop spans 11 amino acids. V was trimmed by 1 base and J by 6 bases, leaving 4 bases between them. The CDR3 DNA is TGTGCCAGCAGCCAAGTATCCGAGCAGTACTTC. This gives the protein CASSQVSEQYF.

The chain recombines TRBV7-3 with TRBJ2-2, with TRBD1 matching 9 bases. This CDR3 comprises 15 residues. The germline V gene has CDR1 SGHTA and CDR2 FQGTGA. The junction had 4 bases not matched to a gene; V was cut back by 3 bases and J by 5 bases. Here the CDR3 reads CASSLTGGPTGELFF. The CDR3 nucleotides read TGTGCCAGCAGCTTGACAGGGGGACCGACCGGGGAGCTGTTTTTT.